This T cell receptor (beta chain) was sequenced during a study of T cell changes during pregnancy in multiple sclerosis. The data were produced by immunoSEQ multiplex PCR, yet TCRdb's version contains in-frame clones alone and is incomplete. The table shows fewer than 85,000 clones, with almost 95% occurring only once. Germline-derived CDR1 and CDR2 are SGDLS and YYNGEE. The CDR3 is 14 amino acids. After removal of 4 bases from V and 4 bases from J, the junction contained 7 bases not matched to a gene. The TCR was taken from a female donor with multiple sclerosis, enrolled in a pregnancy study. The chain couples TRBV9 to TRBJ1-2, with TRBD1 matching over 7 bases. The starting material was peripheral blood, obtained before pregnancy. The CDR3 nucleotides read TGTGCCAGCAGCACTACAGGGGCGGGCTATGGCTACACCTTC. It encodes CASSTTGAGYGYTF.